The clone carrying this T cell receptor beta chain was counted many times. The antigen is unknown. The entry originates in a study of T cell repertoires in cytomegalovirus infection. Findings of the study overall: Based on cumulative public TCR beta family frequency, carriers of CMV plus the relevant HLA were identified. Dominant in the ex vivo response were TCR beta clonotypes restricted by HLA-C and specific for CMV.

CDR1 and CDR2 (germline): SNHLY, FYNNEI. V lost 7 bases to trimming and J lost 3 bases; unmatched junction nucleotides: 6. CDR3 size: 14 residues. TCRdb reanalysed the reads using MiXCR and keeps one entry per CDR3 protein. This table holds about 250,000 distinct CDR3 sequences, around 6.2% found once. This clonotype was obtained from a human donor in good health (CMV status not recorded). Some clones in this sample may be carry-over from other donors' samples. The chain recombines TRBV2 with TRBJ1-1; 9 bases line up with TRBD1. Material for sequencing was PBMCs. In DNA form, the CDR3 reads TGTGCCAGCAAGCCGACAGGGGGGTACACTGAAGCTTTCTTT. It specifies CASKPTGGYTEAFF.